This T cell receptor (beta chain) appears in the sequencing data of a study of human T cells and chemical hapten exposure. About the study: Small volume differences among pooled libraries mainly caused per-sample TCR yield variation.

Study outcomes and limitations: Expanded TCRs clustered into significantly more large CDR3 similarity groups than controls, the analysis revealed. The donors suffered from alopecia, so their immune response may not match that of healthy people.

TCRdb re-derived calls from the RACE reads in MiXCR, one entry per CDR3 protein. The table lists fewer than 300,000 distinct CDR3 sequences, about 7.7% of them singletons. CDR1 is SGHTA, CDR2 FQGNSA, per germline. V was trimmed by 4 bases and J by 5 bases, leaving 18 bases between them. The CDR3 runs to 16 residues. This clonotype was detected only a few times. No antigen is known for it. The time point here: pre-sensitization, week 0. Specified treatment: therapeutic diphenylcyclopropenone sensitization with weekly scalp DPC. Blood draws came before every patch-test application. The chain links TRBV7-2 to TRBJ1-3, with a possible D match to TRBD1 (6 bases). The sequenced sample was whole blood, obtained in connection with sensitization to the hapten diphenylcyclopropenone (DPC). The sequence came from a man between 18 and 35 years old with alopecia areata. Some clones in this sample may be carry-over from other donors' samples. The DNA for the CDR3 is TGTGCCAGCAGCTCCGAAACTACAGGGACCAGAAACACCATATATTTT. This translates into CASSSETTGTRNTIYF.